One T cell receptor (beta chain) is described in this entry. The data are from a study of OX40 agonist ivuxolimab in advanced cancers. Systemic immunosuppression or a history of autoimmune disease excluded patients. Some clones are missing from TCRdb's copy, which holds only in-frame ones; the method was immunoSEQ multiplex PCR. Of some 40,000 clones listed, around 80% are singletons. In germline, CDR1 is SGHVS, CDR2 FQNEAQ. J lost 2 bases, V lost 3 bases, and 10 bases had no gene match. The CDR3 contains 19 residues. This material consisted of CD4+ or CD8+ T cells sorted from blood, taken in a trial of the OX40 agonist ivuxolimab. The TCR originated in an adult with an advanced solid tumor such as melanoma, head and neck, liver or kidney cancer. J is TRBJ2-2 and V is TRBV7-8; 12 bases line up with TRBD2. Written as DNA, the CDR3 is TGTGCCAGCAGCTTCCGTACTAGCGGGGGGCCTACAAACACCGGGGAGCTGTTTTTT. The encoded protein is CASSFRTSGGPTNTGELFF.